What follows are 16 T cell receptor beta chains derived from one specimen sequenced in a study of T cell repertoires in cytomegalovirus infection. Their antigens are not known. Each CDR3 protein is one row after TCRdb ran MiXCR on the reads. The table has around 900,000 distinct CDR3 sequences, about a third seen once. This material consisted of cultured CD8+ T cells from PBMCs, taken from culture after CMV antigen stimulation. The receptor set was obtained from a human donor in good health (CMV status not recorded). Some clones in this sample may be carry-over from other donors' samples.

The genes are TRBV27 and TRBJ1-1; 9 bases are a match to TRBD1. The length of the CDR3 is 16 residues. Germline CDR1 and CDR2: MNHEY and SMNVEV (reference sequence). The V gene end was trimmed by 4 bases and the J gene end by 2 bases; junction bases not matched to a gene: 8. The CDR3, as DNA: TGTGCCAGCAGTTCCCGGACAGGGGTCACTAACACTGAAGCTTTCTTT. It is translated as CASSSRTGVTNTEAFF.

This clonotype was seen more than once but under ten times. J is TRBJ1-1 and V is TRBV7-6, with a tentative D call TRBD1 (5 bases). The CDR3 covers 14 residues. V gave up 5 bases and J gave up 4 bases, with 14 bases separating them. CDR1 and CDR2 from the germline V gene are SGHVS and FNYEAQ. The CDR3 region has the DNA TGTGCCAGCAGCGGACCGGGACTACTCACTGAAGCTTTCTTT. Translated, it gives CASSGPGLLTEAFF.

This clonotype has ten or more counts. CDR3 coding DNA: TGTGCCAGCAGCTTAGCTGAGGGCTACGAGCAGTACTTC. Residues: CASSLAEGYEQYF. The gene calls are TRBV7-2 and TRBJ2-7; tentatively, D is TRBD2 (5 bases). CDR1 is SGHTA and CDR2 is FQGNSA in the germline V gene. V lost 0 bases to trimming and J lost 3 bases, with 6 bases between them. The CDR3 contains 13 residues.

The rearrangement links TRBV27 to TRBJ1-1; D ambiguous. The V end lost 3 bases, the J end lost 6 bases, and 14 bases lay between the germline ends. Germline V gives CDR1 MNHEY, CDR2 SMNVEV (reference sequence). The CDR3 is 14 amino acids. CDR3 in DNA: TGTGCCAGCAGTTTGGGCAGTGCCGTTTCTGAAGCTTTCTTT. It codes for CASSLGSAVSEAFF.

CDR3 protein: CASFGQGFHEQYF. In DNA, the CDR3 is TGTGCCAGCTTTGGACAGGGGTTCCACGAGCAGTACTTC. V usage is TRBV27 and J usage is TRBJ2-7; 9 positions match TRBD1. CDR1 and CDR2 from the germline V gene are MNHEY and SMNVEV (reference sequence). The CDR3 totals 13 residues. V lost 8 bases, J lost 5 bases, and 7 bases stayed unmatched.

The chain couples TRBV28 to TRBJ1-2, with no clear D. This CDR3 has 15 residues. Germline CDR1 MDHEN, CDR2 SYDVKM. Trimming took off 3 bases at V and 4 bases at J, with 15 bases between the two ends. The CDR3 DNA follows: TGTGCCAGCAGTTTTCCCCCCGAGGAGTTCTATGGCTACACCTTC. Translated: CASSFPPEEFYGYTF.

This clonotype was seen more than once but under ten times. The chain employs TRBV25-1 and TRBJ1-1; 8 bases fit TRBD1. Germline CDR1 MGHDK, CDR2 SYGVNS. V was clipped by 3 bases and J by 0 bases; unmatched bases: 6. This CDR3 spans 16 amino acids. The CDR3 coding sequence is TGTGCCAGCAGTGACACAGGGGGAGGGGTGAACACTGAAGCTTTCTTT. This sequence encodes CASSDTGGGVNTEAFF.

This clonotype was counted only a few times. The V gene is TRBV12-3 or TRBV12-4, the J gene TRBJ2-1, with TRBD2 matching 16 bases. J was trimmed by 9 bases and V by 5 bases; bases with no gene match: 13. The CDR3 is 18 residues long. The CDR3 region is CASSPLEGLAGGRSEQFF. The DNA of the CDR3 is TGTGCCAGCAGTCCCCTAGAGGGACTAGCGGGGGGGCGTAGTGAGCAGTTCTTC.

CDR3 sequence: CASSTPGQGTIWQFF. The DNA for the CDR3 is TGTGCCAGCAGTACCCCGGGACAGGGTACGATATGGCAGTTCTTC. The chain recombines TRBV27 with TRBJ2-1; 9 bases line up with TRBD1. With V trimmed by 5 bases and J by 12 bases, 14 bases remained unmatched. In germline, CDR1 is MNHEY, CDR2 SMNVEV (reference sequence). This CDR3 is 15 amino acids long.

The V call is TRBV27, the J call TRBJ2-1, with 11 positions matching TRBD2. CDR1 MNHEY and CDR2 SMNVEV come from the germline V gene (reference sequence). J lost 5 bases, V lost 0 bases, and 12 bases had no gene match. The CDR3 totals 19 residues. This CDR3 is CASSLSQVVRLAGNNEQFF. In DNA form, the CDR3 reads TGTGCCAGCAGTTTATCGCAGGTGGTAAGACTAGCGGGGAACAATGAGCAGTTCTTC.

The rearrangement links TRBV6-2 or TRBV6-3 to TRBJ1-2, with D possibly matching TRBD1 (6 bases). This CDR3 is built from 14 residues. The V and J ends lost 7 bases and 5 bases respectively, with 17 bases between them. Germline assignment: CDR1 MNHEY and CDR2 SVGEGT. The CDR3 sequence: CASTTPDRLYGYTF. CDR3 in DNA: TGTGCCAGCACGACACCTGACAGGTTATATGGCTACACCTTC.

V is TRBV27 and J is TRBJ1-2; the match to TRBD1 covers 7 bases. V was pared by 6 bases and J by 4 bases, with 8 bases of the junction left unmatched. The CDR3 is 14 residues long. The germline V gene has CDR1 MNHEY and CDR2 SMNVEV (reference sequence). DNA for the CDR3: TGTGCCAGCAGATCCGGGACAGCGATCTATGGCTACACCTTC. Residues: CASRSGTAIYGYTF.

This clonotype was observed a handful of times. The V and J genes are TRBV4-3 and TRBJ2-1; a weak D match, TRBD1 (6 bases). Trimming removed 3 bases from V and 1 base from J, with 13 bases in between. In germline, CDR1 is LGHNA, CDR2 YSLEER. This CDR3 has 16 amino acids. The CDR3 nucleotides read TGCGCCAGCAGCCAGGCGGACAGACTATCCTACAATGAGCAGTTCTTC. Its translation: CASSQADRLSYNEQFF.

The chain carries TRBV7-3 and TRBJ2-7; no definite D call. The germline gives CDR1 SGHTA, CDR2 FQGTGA. Trimming cost V 0 bases and J 1 base, with 10 bases left between them. CDR3 length: 15 amino acids. The CDR3 protein is CASSLTALPSYEQYF. The CDR3 coding sequence is TGTGCCAGCAGCTTAACGGCCCTCCCATCCTACGAGCAGTACTTC. Looking up the rest from reference TRBV7-3 and TRBJ2-7 gives the full variable domain: GAGVSQTPSNKVTEKGKYVELRCDPISGHTALYWYRQSLGQGPEFLIYFQGTGAADDSGLPNDRFFAVRPEGSVSTLKIQRTERGDSAVYLCASSLTALPSYEQYFGPGTRLTVT.

In its sample, this clonotype was seen a few times. The junction does not match germline at one end; this may be a read error. The chain has TRBV7-7 and TRBJ2-1, with 8 bases that match TRBD2. Germline V gives CDR1 SSHAT, CDR2 FNYEAQ (reference sequence). The CDR3 length is 15 residues. The CDR3 nucleotides read TGTGCTAGCAGCTTAAGCGGGGGAATAAACAATGAGCAGTTCTTC. This sequence encodes CASSLSGGINNEQFF.

The rearrangement uses TRBV7-9 and TRBJ1-1, with D perhaps TRBD1 (5 bases). This CDR3 has 15 amino acids. The V end was cut by 7 bases, the J end by 1 base, with 16 bases between. Germline values: CDR1 SEHNR, CDR2 FQNEAQ (reference sequence). CDR3 amino acids: CASIKSGGENTEAFF. The CDR3 coding sequence is TGTGCCAGCATCAAAAGCGGGGGGGAGAACACTGAAGCTTTCTTT.